This T cell receptor beta chain was retrieved from a study of T cells expressing NK-cell markers. TCRdb re-called the 5' RACE reads and catalogs CDR3 proteins one per entry, DNA excluded. The sample spans about 260,000 distinct CDR3 sequences; the ten largest clones claim about 0.39%. As concerns this clonotype: Its antigen remains unidentified.

Study-level findings and limits: The dominant NKG2C+ clonotypes represented about 1.0-7.5% of CD8+ T cells in six donors.

Germline V gives CDR1 ENHRY, CDR2 SYGVKD. CDR3 length: 12 residues. Sequencing was carried out using blood T cells: a sorted CD56 or NKG2C T cell subset, CD4+ or CD8+ T cells, or bulk PBMC T cells (not recorded which). This chain connects TRBV10-3 to TRBJ2-1; TCRdb outputs TRBD1, but without DNA this stays unchecked. This clonotype originated in a man aged 18-30 years in good health. CDR3 region: CAISDRDGGQFF.